A selection of T cell receptor beta chains follows, all from one sample in a study of vaccination effects on CD4 cells after COVID-19. No antigen has been assigned to these receptors. Produced via immunoSEQ multiplex PCR; TCRdb's table is partial and in-frame only. The data contain some 69,000 clones, roughly 74% of them singletons. The sample in question was CD4+ T cells from PBMCs cultured with HCoV-229E spike peptides, obtained after COVID-19 vaccination. The receptors shown here come from a human donor who received a COVID-19 vaccine. Each CDR3 is given with its conserved first and last residue. A D gene is named only where the DNA matches it firmly. The size of a clone is reported for some rows only, either as once, few or many, or as a class for expanded clones.

TRBV19	TRBD1	TRBJ1-4	-	TGTGCCAGTAGCCCACAGGGGTCTAATGAAAAACTGTTTTTT	CASSPQGSNEKLFF
TRBV28	-	TRBJ2-2	-	TGTGCCAGCAGTTCCCCCCCCGGGTCCGGATCGACCGGGGAGCTGTTTTTT	CASSSPPGSGSTGELFF
TRBV19	TRBD1	TRBJ2-5	-	TGTGCCAGTAGTATCGGGGGGACAGGGGGAACCCAAGAGACCCAGTACTTC	CASSIGGTGGTQETQYF
TRBV5-1	-	TRBJ2-5	-	TGCGCCAGCAGCTTTGGAACAGGGACCCGGGAGACCCAGTACTTC	CASSFGTGTRETQYF
TRBV6-6	-	TRBJ2-2	-	TGTGCCAGCAGTTACGATCGCGGTGCGATTGGGGAGCTGTTTTTT	CASSYDRGAIGELFF
TRBV5-6	-	TRBJ2-5	-	TGTGCCAGCAGCTACGTCAGGGGGGATTCATCAGAGACCCAGTACTTC	CASSYVRGDSSETQYF
TRBV6-5	TRBD1	TRBJ2-2	-	TGTGCCAGCAGGGGGACAGGGGAGTCCACCGGGGAGCTGTTTTTT	CASRGTGESTGELFF
TRBV3-1/TRBV3-2	-	TRBJ1-6	-	TGTGCCAGCAGCTTATCCCCCCAAGTGAGCTCCTATAATTCACCCCTCCACTTT	CASSLSPQVSSYNSPLHF
TRBV24-1	-	TRBJ2-3	-	TGTGCCACCGGATTAGGGGGGGTTAGTACAGATACGCAGTATTTT	CATGLGGVSTDTQYF
TRBV11-2	-	TRBJ1-1	-	TGTGCCAGCGCCCTTGCGGGGGCTCAGAACACTGAAGCTTTCTTT	CASALAGAQNTEAFF
TRBV2	TRBD1	TRBJ2-2	medium-sized	TGTGCCAGCAGGGACAGGGGATCGGCCGGGGAGCTGTTTTTT	CASRDRGSAGELFF
TRBV5-1	-	TRBJ1-3	-	TGCGCCAGCAGCCCCGGCGGAGCGAACACCATATATTTT	CASSPGGANTIYF
TRBV24-1	-	TRBJ2-6	-	TGTGCCACCAGTGACCGGACTTCTGGGGCCAACGTCCTGACTTTC	CATSDRTSGANVLTF